The entry that follows covers one T cell receptor beta chain sequence. What it binds is not known. Generated by immunoSEQ multiplex PCR, the TCRdb table keeps only in-frame clones and is missing some. The sample shows approximately 4,900 clones, about 91% of them seen only once. Germline V lookup: CDR1 SGHNT, CDR2 YYREEE (reference sequence). The V and J ends lost 2 bases and 9 bases, in that order; junction bases with no gene match: 6. The CDR3 is 15 amino acids. The data derive from a study of lymphopenia after photon versus proton radiotherapy. Study results and caveats: Relative stability marked proton patients; photon patients lost diversity and naive cells. Larger post-nadir TCR diversity loss correlated inversely with survival in deceased patients. Post-nadir diversity loss with photons came from oligoclonal expansion, particularly CD8+ Temra cells.

This specimen was peripheral blood, taken from a patient treated with photon-based radiotherapy. The rearrangement uses TRBV5-4 and TRBJ1-6; TRBD1 matches at 9 bases. The origin of this receptor is a man at least 80 years old with cholangiocarcinoma. CDR3 sequence reads: CASSFAQGAASPLHF. For the CDR3, the DNA is TGTGCCAGCAGCTTTGCACAGGGGGCGGCTTCACCCCTCCACTTT.